The T cell receptor beta chain described here comes from a study of blood T cell repertoires in COVID-19. Study details: The United States, Italy and Spain supplied acute and convalescent COVID-19 samples.

This clone appeared many times. CDR1 is LGHDT, CDR2 YNNKEL, per germline (reference sequence). V dropped 1 base and J dropped 8; count of bases not matched to a gene: 8. CDR3 length: 18 residues. Sequencing used immunoSEQ multiplex PCR; TCRdb keeps in-frame clones, though not all of them. The sample comprises 200,000 to 250,000 clones, about 90% of which are singletons, and around 2.9% rests with the top ten. The chain couples TRBV3-1 (or the pseudogene TRBV3-2) to TRBJ2-1, with 16 positions matching TRBD2. The material sequenced was peripheral blood. The TCR sequence derives from a woman aged 55-75 years with acute or convalescent COVID-19. CDR3 bases: TGTGCCAGCAGCCAAGCTCCGGGACTAGCGGGAGGGCTCCATGAGCAGTTCTTC. Encoded protein: CASSQAPGLAGGLHEQFF.